The 15 T cell receptor beta chains listed next were all sequenced from one sample in a study of T cells in women clearing cervical HPV infection. Method: immunoSEQ multiplex PCR; TCRdb's copy keeps in-frame clones and lacks some. Its table records some 37,000 clones. Sequences were obtained from blood buffy coat. Receptors originate from a woman between 18 and 75 years old with a cervical HPV16 infection that either progressed to CIN3+ or cleared (not recorded which).

In regard to this clone: Coverage ceases 3 residues before the CDR3 finishes, and the germline J gene fills in the end. Other nucleotide sequences in the sample specify the same CDR3. The rearrangement links TRBV18 to TRBJ1-1, with TRBD1 matching 9 bases. The V gene's germline CDR1 is KGHSH and CDR2 LQKENI. The CDR3 spans 15 residues. Here the CDR3 reads CASSQSGQGIYEAFF. The DNA read from the CDR3 is TGTGCCAGCTCCCAATCCGGACAGGGGATCTACGAA.

Partial CDR3 DNA: TGTGCCAGCAGCTCCGACGGGTTTTCATTCCATGAG. Residues: CASSSDGFSFHE. The whole CDR3 protein reads CASSSDGFSFHEQFF. The rearrangement links TRBV12-3 or TRBV12-4 to TRBJ2-1; no clear D gene. The read gets to within 3 residues of the CDR3 end, and the germline J gene fills in the rest. The CDR3 has 15 residues. Trimming removed 6 bases from V and 8 bases from J, with 20 bases in between.

About this clone: The read is 3 residues too short to cover the CDR3 end, so that end is filled in from the germline J gene. The V and J genes are TRBV7-2 and TRBJ2-5; D remains ambiguous. Deletions cut 2 bases from V and 4 bases from J, with 14 bases between. CDR1 and CDR2 from the germline V gene are SGHTA and FQGNSA. This CDR3 is 15 amino acids long. Partial CDR3 DNA: TGTGCCAGCAGCTTAAGTGTCAAGCCCCCAGAGACC. It translates to CASSLSVKPPET. The full-length CDR3 reads as CASSLSVKPPETQYF.

Details on this clone: The CDR3 end lies 3 residues beyond the end of the read and is filled in from the germline J gene. This chain uses TRBV6-2 or TRBV6-3 with TRBJ2-2; D is uncertain. This CDR3 is 15 amino acids long. Germline values: CDR1 MNHEY, CDR2 SVGEGT. V was clipped by 2 bases and J by 3 bases, with 10 bases between them. This chain's CDR3 is CASSYPGQHTGELFF. Incomplete CDR3 DNA: TGTGCCAGCAGTTACCCAGGTCAGCACACCGGGGAG.

Notes on this clone: The read halts 3 residues ahead of the CDR3 end, with the missing end drawn from the germline J gene. The rearrangement uses TRBV29-1 and TRBJ2-2; 7 nucleotides line up with TRBD1. This CDR3 has 15 residues. Germline V gene data show CDR1 as SQVTM and CDR2 as ANQGSEA. Trimming took 5 bases from V and 4 from J; bases not matched to a gene: 10. CDR3 DNA, as far as it was read: TGCAGCGTTATACCCGGGACAGCCTCCACCGGGGAG. It encodes CSVIPGTASTGE. The entire CDR3 reads CSVIPGTASTGELFF.

Concerning this clone: The read falls 3 residues short of the CDR3 end, and the missing part is taken from the germline J gene. The chain is built from TRBV20-1 and TRBJ1-1; D is uncertain. This CDR3 has 11 amino acids. Germline V CDR1 and CDR2: DFQATT, SNEGSKA (reference sequence). With 6 bases removed from V and 2 bases from J, the gap between germline ends came to 7 bases. Partial CDR3 DNA: TGCAGTGCGGTCTATAACACTGAA. This translates into CSAVYNTE. The full CDR3 protein is CSAVYNTEAFF.

Remarks on this clone: The read ends 3 residues early relative to the CDR3; the germline J gene fills the gap. V is TRBV19 and J is TRBJ1-3; 10 bases are shared with TRBD1. After removal of 5 bases from V and 4 bases from J, the junction contained 8 bases not matched to a gene. Germline CDR1 LNHDA, CDR2 SQIVND (reference sequence). This CDR3 spans 16 amino acids. Here the CDR3 reads CASSDPTGGVGNTIYF. CDR3 DNA (partial): TGTGCCAGTAGTGACCCGACAGGGGGCGTCGGAAACACC.

Comment on this clone: The DNA ends 3 residues before the CDR3 does, and the rest of the CDR3 is filled in from the germline J gene. The chain joins TRBV19 to TRBJ1-3, with 7 positions matching TRBD1. V trimming: 3 bases; J trimming: 4 bases; junction bases outside the gene matches: 6. Looked up from germline, CDR1 is LNHDA and CDR2 is SQIVND (reference sequence). CDR3 length: 15 amino acids. CDR3: CASSIGRGRGNTIYF. Partial CDR3 DNA: TGTGCCAGTAGTATTGGAAGGGGGCGAGGAAACACC.

Note on this clone: The CDR3 end is not reached by the read, which stops 3 residues before it; the germline J gene fills it in. The chain joins TRBV10-3 to TRBJ2-7, with D uncertain. Germline loops: CDR1 ENHRY, CDR2 SYGVKD. The CDR3 is made up of 12 amino acids. Trimming cost V 6 bases and J 1 base, with 7 bases left between them. Incomplete CDR3 DNA: TGTGCCATCAGCGGGTCTTCCTACGAG. Residues: CAISGSSYE. The whole CDR3 reads CAISGSSYEQYF.

Notes on this clone: The read comes to an end 3 residues before the CDR3 does, leaving the germline J gene to fill in the end. V is TRBV6-2 or TRBV6-3 and J is TRBJ2-1; possible D gene TRBD2, 6 bases. The germline V gene has CDR1 MNHEY and CDR2 SVGEGT. Trimming shortened V by 2 bases and J by 0 bases, and 8 bases separated the two germline ends. The CDR3 is 15 residues long. The CDR3 sequence: CASSYTGVSYNEQFF. The CDR3 bases that were read are TGTGCCAGCAGTTACACGGGGGTCTCCTACAATGAG.

As concerns this clone: From the germline J gene comes the end of the CDR3, since the read stops 3 residues before it. V and J are TRBV6-2 or TRBV6-3 and TRBJ1-5; perhaps TRBD1 as D (5 bases). V lost 6 bases to trimming and J lost 2 bases, with 20 bases between them. The CDR3 consists of 17 residues. The germline gives CDR1 MNHEY, CDR2 SVGEGT. The part of the CDR3 DNA that was read is TGTGCCAGCAGGTCGACAGATCGTAGGATTCGCAATCAGCCC. This translates into CASRSTDRRIRNQP. The whole CDR3 protein is CASRSTDRRIRNQPQHF.

Points on this clone: The read stops 3 residues short of the end of the CDR3; the missing end is completed from the germline J gene. The J gene is TRBJ1-1, the V gene TRBV5-5; D is ambiguous. The CDR3 is made up of 11 amino acids. Trimming pared 4 bases from V and 6 bases from J, leaving 7 bases between. Germline assignment: CDR1 SGHKS and CDR2 YYEKEE (reference sequence). The CDR3 loop reads CASSLLAEAFF. Incomplete CDR3 DNA: TGTGCCAGCAGCCTCCTTGCTGAA.

On this clone: The CDR3 extends 3 residues past the end of the read, so its final part is completed from the germline J gene. V and J are TRBV5-1 and TRBJ2-2; maybe TRBD1 (5 bases). This CDR3 has 14 amino acids. The germline V and J ends were trimmed by 2 bases and 7 bases, with 12 bases remaining between them. CDR1 and CDR2 (germline): SGHRS, YFSETQ. CDR3 sequence: CASSFRTSGGELFF. Partial CDR3 DNA: TGCGCCAGCAGCTTCCGGACAAGTGGCGGGGAG.

With regard to this clone: The CDR3 end is not reached by the read, which stops 3 residues before it; the germline J gene fills it in. The chain combines TRBV20-1 with TRBJ2-3; weak D call: TRBD2 (5 bases). The CDR3 length is 17 residues. V gave up 0 bases and J gave up 6 bases, with 22 bases separating them. Germline V gene sequence: CDR1 DFQATT, CDR2 SNEGSKA (reference sequence). CDR3 sequence: CSARDGKTRSLDDTQYF. The DNA read from the CDR3 is TGCAGTGCTAGAGATGGCAAAACTAGATCCCTTGACGATACG.

A remark on this clone: Coverage ceases 3 residues before the CDR3 finishes, and the germline J gene fills in the end. This chain connects TRBV19 to TRBJ1-2; D might be TRBD1 (5 bases). This CDR3 has 14 residues. Trimming stripped 5 bases from V and 2 bases from J, with 12 bases between. Germline assignment: CDR1 LNHDA and CDR2 SQIVND (reference sequence). The CDR3 sequence: CASSGPGSNYGYTF. Partial CDR3 DNA: TGTGCCAGTAGTGGACCAGGGTCCAACTATGGC. The full variable domain, its missing parts supplied by reference TRBV19 and TRBJ1-2, is DGGITQSPKYLFRKEGQNVTLSCEQNLNHDAMYWYRQDPGQGLRLIYYSQIVNDFQKGDIAEGYSVSREKKESFPLTVTSAQKNPTAFYLCASSGPGSNYGYTFGSGTRLTVV.